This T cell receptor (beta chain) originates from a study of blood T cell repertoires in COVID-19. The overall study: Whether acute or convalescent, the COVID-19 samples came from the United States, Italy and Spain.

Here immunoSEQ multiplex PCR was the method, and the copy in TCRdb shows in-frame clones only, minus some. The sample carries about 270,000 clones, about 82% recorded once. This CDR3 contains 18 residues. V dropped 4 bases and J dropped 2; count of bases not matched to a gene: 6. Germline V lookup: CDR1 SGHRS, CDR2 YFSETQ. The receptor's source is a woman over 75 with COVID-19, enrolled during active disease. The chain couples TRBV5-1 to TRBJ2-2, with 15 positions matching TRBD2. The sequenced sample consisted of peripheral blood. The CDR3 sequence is CASSRTSGGAGNTGELFF. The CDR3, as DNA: TGCGCCAGCAGCAGGACTAGCGGGGGGGCCGGAAACACCGGGGAGCTGTTTTTT.